The 9 T cell receptor beta chains reported below all come from one sample, sequenced in a study of cytomegalovirus exposure and HLA in healthy donors. PCR was performed using 60 Vbeta and 13 Jbeta primers. The repertoire was sequenced with immunoSEQ multiplex PCR; TCRdb's copy has only in-frame clones and lacks some. The sample has 180,000 or so clones, over 65% seen once; the top ten hold roughly 0.82%. The sequencing sample was made of PBMCs. The source of these receptors is a female donor in good health and CMV-seronegative.

A word on this clone: One end of the junction is discordant with germline, which a read error may explain. The gene calls are TRBV5-1 and TRBJ2-6; perhaps TRBD1 as D (5 bases). The CDR3 loop spans 17 amino acids. CDR1 is SGHRS, CDR2 YFSETQ, per germline. In nucleotides, the CDR3 is TGCGCCAGCAGCCCGCTCCCCTTGGGCTCTGGGGCCAACGGCCTGACTTTC. Residues: CASSPLPLGSGANGLTF.

V and J are TRBV9 and TRBJ2-1; weak D call: TRBD2 (5 bases). Germline values: CDR1 SGDLS, CDR2 YYNGEE. V lost 3 bases to trimming and J lost 8 bases, with 12 bases between them. The CDR3 spans 13 residues. The DNA for the CDR3 is TGTGCCAGCAGCGGGGTGGGCGGGCATGAGCAGTTCTTC. It codes for CASSGVGGHEQFF.

The chain joins TRBV2 to TRBJ2-2; perhaps TRBD2 as D (6 bases). The V and J ends lost 3 bases and 6 bases respectively, with 14 bases between them. CDR1 is SNHLY, CDR2 FYNNEI, per germline. The CDR3 consists of 15 residues. The CDR3: CASSERGGVAGELFF. CDR3 coding DNA: TGTGCCAGCAGTGAGAGAGGCGGGGTTGCCGGGGAGCTGTTTTTT.

The chain couples TRBV6-5 to TRBJ2-7; D remains ambiguous. This CDR3 has 14 amino acids. V lost 6 bases, J lost 2 bases, and 14 bases lay in between. From germline, CDR1 is MNHEY and CDR2 SVGAGI. CDR3 coding DNA: TGTGCCAGCAGATATGGGCCTCGTACCTACGAGCAGTACTTC. Translated: CASRYGPRTYEQYF.

CDR3 in amino acids: CASSKGGDYNEQFF. CDR3 in DNA: TGCGCCAGCAGTAAGGGGGGGGATTACAATGAGCAGTTCTTC. The chain uses TRBV5-1 and TRBJ2-1; D may be TRBD2 (7 bases). Germline V lookup: CDR1 SGHRS, CDR2 YFSETQ. Trimming took off 5 bases at V and 4 bases at J, with 13 bases between the two ends. CDR3 length: 14 residues. Based on the CDR3 plus reference TRBV5-1 and TRBJ2-1, the full variable domain is KAGVTQTPRYLIKTRGQQVTLSCSPISGHRSVSWYQQTPGQGLQFLFEYFSETQRNKGNFPGRFSGRQFSNSRSEMNVSTLELGDSALYLCASSKGGDYNEQFFGPGTRLTVL.

J is TRBJ2-3 and V is TRBV7-9, with D perhaps TRBD2 (5 bases). There are 13 residues in the CDR3. V lost 5 bases, J lost 3 bases, and 9 bases lay in between. Germline V gives CDR1 SEHNR, CDR2 FQNEAQ (reference sequence). In DNA form, the CDR3 reads TGTGCCAGCAGCACTTCGGGGACAGATACGCAGTATTTT. Amino acid sequence: CASSTSGTDTQYF.

V is TRBV4-3 and J is TRBJ2-2; D not resolved. Germline V gives CDR1 LGHNA, CDR2 YSLEER. V gave up 4 bases and J gave up 4 bases, with 10 bases separating them. The CDR3 is 14 amino acids. The CDR3 loop reads CASSLIESTGELFF. CDR3 nucleotide sequence: TGCGCCAGCAGCCTAATAGAGAGCACCGGGGAGCTGTTTTTT.

This clone was counted only a few times. Written as DNA, the CDR3 is TGTGCCAGCAGCACGGGACAGGGGTTGTACGAGCAGTACTTC. It specifies CASSTGQGLYEQYF. The chain is built from TRBV7-2 and TRBJ2-5; 10 nucleotides line up with TRBD1. The end of the DNA is better explained by TRBJ2-7, so the J call may be wrong. Germline CDR1 is SGHTA and CDR2 is FQGNSA. The CDR3 has 14 amino acids.

The chain links TRBV30 to TRBJ2-3; D is perhaps TRBD2 (6 bases). The ends were cut back, 2 bases at V and 2 bases at J, with 14 bases in the middle. This CDR3 is built from 15 residues. CDR1 is GTSNPN, CDR2 SVGIG, per germline (reference sequence). In DNA, the CDR3 is TGTGCCTGGAGTAGTGGCGGGGCGTACACAGATACGCAGTATTTT. Protein sequence: CAWSSGGAYTDTQYF.